The count of the clone carrying this TCR beta chain is one. Antigen specificity is unknown. At one boundary the junction diverges from the germline segment, which might be a read error. This PCR relied on a set of 60 Vbeta primers and 13 Jbeta primers. TCRdb keeps only in-frame clones here, not all; method: immunoSEQ multiplex PCR. The sample shows 70,000 to 100,000 clones, around 84% of them seen only once. These data originate in a study of cytomegalovirus exposure and HLA in healthy donors. Germline V gives CDR1 SEHNR, CDR2 FQNEAQ (reference sequence). This CDR3 is 17 amino acids long. Broader study findings: Association with HLA alleles at 0.05 false discovery rate was found for some 18,000 TCR beta sequences in a later analysis. Highly shared variants forming one cluster were likely a sequencing artifact. Through in vitro validation, a few CMV-associated chains were shown to be specific for CMV antigens.

The chain is built from TRBV7-9 and TRBJ2-5; TRBD2 agrees at 11 bases. This clonotype was obtained from a young man in good health and CMV-seronegative. Sequencing input: PBMCs. DNA for the CDR3: TGTTCCAGCAGCTTAGGGCTAGCGGGGGGTCTGGCTGAGACCCAGTACTTC. It specifies CSSSLGLAGGLAETQYF. The full variable domain, with the rest looked up from reference TRBV7-9 and TRBJ2-5, is DTGVSQNPRHKITKRGQNVTFRCDPISEHNRLYWYRQTLGQGPEFLTYFQNEAQLEKSRLLSDRFSAERPKGSFSTLEIQRTEQGDSAMYLCSSSLGLAGGLAETQYFGPGTRLLVL.